One and the same sample provided the 13 T cell receptor beta chains below, sequenced in a study of T cells in Graves' hyperthyroidism and ophthalmopathy. The investigators amplified TCR beta CDR3 regions from RNA transcripts. The HTBI primer set drove a first-round RT-PCR of the TCR CDR3. MiXCR was run by TCRdb on the multiplex PCR reads, yielding one entry per CDR3 protein. Counted here are more than 500,000 distinct CDR3 sequences, about half occurring once; the ten biggest clones make up 15% to 20%. The sample taken for sequencing was peripheral blood or thyroid tissue (not recorded which). All receptors come from an adult woman with Graves' disease, either hyperthyroidism or ophthalmopathy (not recorded which).

This chain joins TRBV7-6 and TRBJ1-2; D gene uncertain. The CDR3 runs 14 residues. Germline V gives CDR1 SGHVS, CDR2 FNYEAQ. V was trimmed by 1 base and J by 5 bases, leaving 11 bases between them. Here the CDR3 reads CASSLDRGIYGYTF. CDR3 in DNA: TGTGCCAGCAGCTTAGATCGGGGAATATATGGCTACACCTTC.

This chain links TRBV6-1 with TRBJ1-3; D is undetermined. Germline V gene lookup returns CDR1 MNHNS and CDR2 SASEGT. This CDR3 is 12 amino acids long. Trimming left V 6 bases short and J 8 bases short, with 11 bases between. Here the CDR3 reads CASRNYGYTIYF. The CDR3 DNA follows: TGTGCCAGCAGAAACTATGGCTACACCATATATTTT.

This clonotype has a single count. V is TRBV11-2 and J is TRBJ1-1; 7 bases fit TRBD1. J lost 3 bases, V lost 3 bases, and 10 bases had no gene match. The germline gives CDR1 SGHAT, CDR2 FQNNGV. This CDR3 region has 16 residues. The CDR3 DNA reads TGTGCCAGCAGCTTTCACGGGACAGCATACTACACTGAAGCTTTCTTT. Translating gives CASSFHGTAYYTEAFF.

The J gene is TRBJ2-7, the V gene TRBV7-3; 10 bases match TRBD2. CDR1 and CDR2 from the germline V gene are SGHTA and FQGTGA. The CDR3 is 15 residues long. V dropped 2 bases and J dropped 7; count of bases not matched to a gene: 8. DNA for the CDR3: TGTGCCAGCAGCTTAGGGACTAGCGCCTACAATGAGCAGTACTTC. Protein sequence: CASSLGTSAYNEQYF. Supplemented by reference TRBV7-3 and TRBJ2-7, the full variable domain reads GAGVSQTPSNKVTEKGKYVELRCDPISGHTALYWYRQSLGQGPEFLIYFQGTGAADDSGLPNDRFFAVRPEGSVSTLKIQRTERGDSAVYLCASSLGTSAYNEQYFGPGTRLTVT.

The chain carries TRBV15 and TRBJ2-2, with D tentatively TRBD1 (5 bases). There are 15 residues in the CDR3. The ends were cut back, 4 bases at V and 7 bases at J, with 16 bases in the middle. Per the germline V gene, CDR1 is LNHNV and CDR2 is YYDKDF (reference sequence). The CDR3 region is CATSTRTPRGGELFF. The CDR3 DNA reads as TGTGCCACCAGCACCCGGACACCACGTGGCGGGGAGCTGTTTTTT.

This clonotype was observed at least ten times. The rearrangement links TRBV4-1 to TRBJ1-4; 8 nucleotides agree with TRBD1. The CDR3 consists of 17 residues. Germline assignment: CDR1 MGHRA and CDR2 YSYEKL. Trimming took 4 bases from V and 0 from J; bases not matched to a gene: 7. CDR3 amino acids: CASSPIRQGPTNEKLFF. Here the CDR3 DNA reads TGCGCCAGCAGCCCCATACGACAGGGGCCAACTAATGAAAAACTGTTTTTT.

V is TRBV11-2 and J is TRBJ2-2; D is ambiguous. Trimming left V 0 bases short and J 5 bases short, with 4 bases between. Germline CDR1 is SGHAT and CDR2 is FQNNGV. The CDR3 sequence is 13 residues long. The CDR3 here is CASSLELTGELFF. Written as DNA, the CDR3 is TGTGCCAGCAGCTTAGAGTTAACCGGGGAGCTGTTTTTT. Full variable domain (remainder filled in from reference TRBV11-2 and TRBJ2-2): EAGVAQSPRYKIIEKRQSVAFWCNPISGHATLYWYQQILGQGPKLLIQFQNNGVVDDSQLPKDRFSAERLKGVDSTLKIQPAKLEDSAVYLCASSLELTGELFFGEGSRLTVL.

CDR3 sequence reads: CASSQTGTVYKKLFF. The DNA for the CDR3 is TGCGCCAGCAGCCAAACCGGGACAGTCTACAAAAAACTGTTTTTT. This chain joins TRBV4-1 and TRBJ1-4; 7 nucleotides align to TRBD1. Germline lookup yields CDR1 MGHRA and CDR2 YSYEKL. This CDR3 region has 15 residues. The V and J ends lost 2 bases and 9 bases, in that order; junction bases with no gene match: 9.

This sequence joins TRBV6-6 and TRBJ2-5; 8 bases align to TRBD1. The V and J ends lost 8 bases and 4 bases, in that order; junction bases with no gene match: 6. Germline V gene data show CDR1 as MNHNY and CDR2 as SVGAGI (reference sequence). The CDR3 runs to 13 residues. The CDR3 sequence is CASLMTGVETQYF. The CDR3, as DNA: TGTGCCAGCCTAATGACAGGGGTAGAGACCCAGTACTTC.

This clonotype was counted many times. The genes are TRBV4-1 and TRBJ1-1, with D uncertain. From germline, CDR1 is MGHRA and CDR2 YSYEKL. V lost 2 bases and J 1 base, leaving 5 bases between the germline ends. CDR3 length: 13 residues. In DNA, the CDR3 is TGCGCCAGCAGCCAATTCAGGAACACTGAAGCTTTCTTT. Residues: CASSQFRNTEAFF.

This rearrangement joins TRBV6-6 to TRBJ1-1; D gene unclear. From germline, CDR1 is MNHNY and CDR2 SVGAGI (reference sequence). V lost 8 bases, J lost 4 bases, and 11 bases lay in between. This CDR3 has 12 amino acids. CDR3 nucleotides: TGTGCCAGCCGGAATTGGAGCACTGAAGCTTTCTTT. It codes for CASRNWSTEAFF.

At least ten counts were recorded for this clonotype. J is TRBJ2-2 and V is TRBV6-4, with D perhaps matching TRBD2 (6 bases). This CDR3 has 14 residues. Germline CDR1 reads MRHNA; CDR2 reads SNTAGT. Trimming stripped 6 bases from V and 5 bases from J, with 13 bases between. The CDR3 spells CASREGFETGELFF. The CDR3 bases are TGTGCCAGCAGGGAGGGGTTTGAGACCGGGGAGCTGTTTTTT.

This chain uses TRBV20-1 with TRBJ1-2; 7 nucleotides align to TRBD1. V was clipped by 5 bases and J by 8 bases; unmatched bases: 5. The CDR3 has 11 amino acids. Looked up from germline, CDR1 is DFQATT and CDR2 is SNEGSKA (reference sequence). CDR3 nucleotides: TGCAGTGCTGGGGGGGGACAGGGCTACACCTTC. Its translation is CSAGGGQGYTF.